This TCR beta chain was found in a study of T-cell memory formation after mild COVID-19. Whole-study findings and limits: There was no confirmation that second-wave clones peaking on day 37 were SARS-CoV-2 specific.

TCRdb itself ran the 5' RACE reads through MiXCR, one entry per CDR3 protein. The table includes about 350,000 distinct CDR3 sequences, about 15% detected once. This clonotype was observed a few times. What it binds is unknown. The sequence derives from a young man who had mild COVID-19 (a few samples of this study predate the infection). Cell type and time point are not known. Source material: PBMCs or a T cell subset sorted from them (not recorded which).

The CDR3 DNA reads as TGCAGCGGAGGCGGGGGACGCACAGATACGCAGTATTTT. Translated, it gives CSGGGGRTDTQYF. V is TRBV29-1 and J is TRBJ2-3; 7 bases fit TRBD2. This CDR3 has 13 residues. Germline V gene lookup returns CDR1 SQVTM and CDR2 ANQGSEA. V lost 7 bases and J lost 1; bases outside the gene matches: 5.